These 17 T cell receptor beta chains share one sample of origin, sequenced in a study of brain T cells in children with intractable seizures. The time point here: blood from clinic visit 5 months post-surgery; TSC patient then seizure free. Method: immunoSEQ multiplex PCR; TCRdb's copy keeps in-frame clones and lacks some. In the table there are around 340,000 clones, 93% of which are singletons. This sample comprised peripheral blood, obtained roughly 5 months after surgery. These receptors were collected from a boy younger than two with tuberous sclerosis and intractable seizures.

This chain connects TRBV29-1 to TRBJ1-3, with 7 bases matching TRBD1. Per the germline V gene, CDR1 is SQVTM and CDR2 is ANQGSEA. The trim removed 5 bases at V and 3 bases at J, leaving 4 bases unmatched. The CDR3 is 13 residues long. CDR3 sequence: CSVNTGDGNTIYF. CDR3 sequence (DNA): TGCAGCGTTAACACAGGGGATGGAAACACCATATATTTT.

In DNA form, the CDR3 reads TGTGCCTGGACCGTGGGCGCGAGACGCGATACGCAGTATTTT. Translation gives CAWTVGARRDTQYF. The chain links TRBV30 to TRBJ2-3; no clear D gene. CDR1 is GTSNPN and CDR2 is SVGIG in the germline V gene (reference sequence). CDR3 length: 14 residues. The V end lost 4 bases, the J end lost 6 bases, and 17 bases lay between the germline ends.

The V gene is TRBV14, the J gene TRBJ1-1; D uncertain. Deletions cut 0 bases from V and 1 base from J, with 15 bases between. The CDR3 is 17 amino acids. Germline lookup yields CDR1 SGHDN and CDR2 FVKESK. The CDR3 protein is CASSQDVWQAGNTEAFF. The CDR3 region has the DNA TGTGCCAGCAGCCAAGATGTCTGGCAGGCGGGGAACACTGAAGCTTTCTTT.

This clone was counted once. The chain couples TRBV7-9 to TRBJ1-6; 8 nucleotides agree with TRBD1. The CDR3 is made up of 14 amino acids. V gave up 3 bases and J gave up 5 bases; unmatched junction bases: 0. Germline CDR1 reads SEHNR; CDR2 reads FQNEAQ (reference sequence). The DNA of the CDR3 is TGTGCCAGCAGCTTGACAGGGGATAATTCACCCCTCCACTTT. Translated, it gives CASSLTGDNSPLHF.

In its sample, this clone was seen once. The chain employs TRBV29-1 and TRBJ2-7; 7 bases agree with TRBD2. Per germline, CDR1 SQVTM and CDR2 ANQGSEA. Losses at the gene ends were 4 bases for V and 2 bases for J; bases not matched to a gene: 2. The CDR3 sequence is 12 residues long. The CDR3 coding sequence is TGCAGCGTTGGCGGGACTACCTACGAGCAGTACTTC. Amino acids: CSVGGTTYEQYF.

V is TRBV28 and J is TRBJ2-3; 9 positions match TRBD2. Germline loops: CDR1 MDHEN, CDR2 SYDVKM. The CDR3 length is 17 residues. V shed 6 bases and J 0 bases; nucleotides not matched to a gene: 10. The CDR3 nucleotides read TGTGCCAGCAGCTACCTACCGACTAGCGGAAGCACAGATACGCAGTATTTT. Translating it yields CASSYLPTSGSTDTQYF.

The V call is TRBV3-1 (or the pseudogene TRBV3-2), the J call TRBJ2-1, with 12 positions matching TRBD2. The germline gives CDR1 LGHDT, CDR2 YNNKEL (reference sequence). V shed 1 base and J 9 bases; nucleotides not matched to a gene: 10. The CDR3 is 17 residues long. CDR3 nucleotide sequence: TGTGCCAGCAGCCAAGGTTCCGGGACTAGCGGGTCGGCTGAGCAGTTCTTC. Translated: CASSQGSGTSGSAEQFF.

About this clone: This specimen includes other DNA sequences encoding the same CDR3. The rearrangement joins TRBV5-6 to TRBJ2-7, with TRBD2 matching over 7 bases. The CDR3 is made up of 12 amino acids. In germline, CDR1 is SGHDT, CDR2 YYEEEE. J was trimmed by 7 bases and V by 0 bases; bases with no gene match: 1. CDR3 sequence reads: CASSLGGGEQYF. The CDR3 DNA follows: TGTGCCAGCAGCTTGGGCGGGGGTGAGCAGTACTTC.

The chain uses TRBV24-1 and TRBJ2-3; D is uncertain. Germline CDR1 and CDR2: KGHDR and SFDVKD. Trimming left V 4 bases short and J 2 bases short, with 12 bases between. The CDR3 sequence is 15 residues long. CDR3 coding DNA: TGTGCCACCAGTGACCTAGACGGCTACACAGATACGCAGTATTTT. The encoded protein is CATSDLDGYTDTQYF.

V is TRBV5-1 and J is TRBJ1-6, with unresolved D. Trimming shortened V by 3 bases and J by 8 bases, and 9 bases separated the two germline ends. The CDR3 has 13 amino acids. CDR1 is SGHRS, CDR2 YFSETQ, per germline. CDR3: CASSWDRDSPLHF. Here the CDR3 DNA reads TGCGCCAGCAGCTGGGATCGAGATTCACCCCTCCACTTT.

The chain links TRBV28 to TRBJ2-5; 7 bases match TRBD2. The germline V gene has CDR1 MDHEN and CDR2 SYDVKM. V lost 5 bases to trimming and J lost 4 bases; unmatched junction nucleotides: 13. The CDR3 has 16 amino acids. CDR3 bases: TGTGCCAGCAGTCCCTTGGCGGGGGATCGTAGAGAGACCCAGTACTTC. It is translated as CASSPLAGDRRETQYF.

The sample holds one count of this clone. This chain connects TRBV28 to TRBJ2-3; 12 bases agree with TRBD2. There are 16 residues in the CDR3. V was pared by 3 bases and J by 2 bases, with 3 bases of the junction left unmatched. The V gene's germline CDR1 is MDHEN and CDR2 SYDVKM. Written as DNA, the CDR3 is TGTGCCAGCAGTTTCGGACTAGCGGGGTACACAGATACGCAGTATTTT. It is translated as CASSFGLAGYTDTQYF.

This clone has just a few counts. The chain combines TRBV27 with TRBJ1-5; no clear D. V was clipped by 2 bases and J by 7 bases, with 9 bases between them. CDR1 is MNHEY and CDR2 is SMNVEV in the germline V gene (reference sequence). The CDR3 covers 13 residues. CDR3 in amino acids: CASSLGPRQPQHF. CDR3 in DNA: TGTGCCAGCAGTTTAGGCCCGAGGCAGCCCCAGCATTTT.

The chain links TRBV29-1 to TRBJ1-1; TRBD1 matches 12 bases. This CDR3 is built from 14 residues. From germline, CDR1 is SQVTM and CDR2 ANQGSEA. V lost 2 bases, J lost 5 bases, and 3 bases stayed unmatched. The CDR3 DNA sequence: TGCAGCGTTGAAAGGGACAGGGGGCCGACTGAAGCTTTCTTT. Protein product: CSVERDRGPTEAFF.

This clone was detected only once. The rearrangement links TRBV11-2 to TRBJ1-6; no reliable D call. Trimming pared 4 bases from V and 8 bases from J, leaving 15 bases between. There are 15 residues in the CDR3. Germline lookup yields CDR1 SGHAT and CDR2 FQNNGV. CDR3 in amino acids: CASSSFKLAHSPLHF. The CDR3 DNA sequence: TGTGCCAGCAGCTCTTTTAAATTGGCCCATTCACCCCTCCACTTT.

The chain couples TRBV29-1 to TRBJ2-1; D possibly corresponds to TRBD2 (5 bases). V was clipped by 2 bases and J by 8 bases, with 19 bases between them. Germline loops: CDR1 SQVTM, CDR2 ANQGSEA. This CDR3 comprises 15 residues. Here the CDR3 reads CSVEFRTPLPDEQFF. The CDR3 nucleotides read TGCAGCGTTGAATTCCGGACTCCCCTTCCCGATGAGCAGTTCTTC.

The CDR3 spells CASSRSDTIYF. DNA for the CDR3: TGTGCCAGCAGTAGAAGTGACACCATATATTTT. V usage is TRBV28 and J usage is TRBJ1-3; D not resolved. V lost 5 bases to trimming and J lost 8 bases, with 7 bases between them. The CDR3 has 11 amino acids. Germline V gene data show CDR1 as MDHEN and CDR2 as SYDVKM.